Following are 28 T cell receptor beta chains from one sample sequenced in a study of neoadjuvant anti-PD-1 for oral cavity cancer. Profiling relied on immunoSEQ multiplex PCR, and the TCRdb table lists in-frame clones only, not all of them. The table shows over 10,000 clones, with 71% occurring only once. The time point here: after neoadjuvant nivolumab, at surgical resection. The source was PBMCs, collected after nivolumab (anti-PD-1) treatment. All receptors derive from a person aged 35 to 85 with oral cavity squamous cell carcinoma.

The chain uses TRBV6-5 and TRBJ2-7; possible D gene TRBD2, 5 bases. Trimming took 6 bases from V and 5 from J, leaving 17 bases between them. The CDR3 is 14 residues long. Per germline, CDR1 MNHEY and CDR2 SVGAGI. CDR3 nucleotide sequence: TGTGCCAGCAGCCCCGGGCGGGCCGTGAACGAGCAGTACTTC. Encoded protein: CASSPGRAVNEQYF.

The V gene is TRBV5-1, the J gene TRBJ1-3, with D hard to call. The CDR3 is 15 amino acids. CDR1 and CDR2 from the germline V gene are SGHRS and YFSETQ. V was trimmed by 4 bases and J by 2 bases, leaving 13 bases between them. This CDR3 is CASSAEGMPGNTIYF. The CDR3 nucleotides are TGCGCCAGCAGCGCAGAGGGTATGCCTGGAAACACCATATATTTT.

The chain combines TRBV28 with TRBJ2-7, with TRBD1 matching over 10 bases. The V segment lost 6 bases and the J segment 1 base; nucleotides outside the gene matches: 12. This CDR3 comprises 17 residues. CDR1 is MDHEN and CDR2 is SYDVKM in the germline V gene. DNA of the CDR3: TGTGCCAGCAGATGGGGCGTGTTGGGACAGGGGTCCTACGAGCAGTACTTC. Residues: CASRWGVLGQGSYEQYF.

This chain links TRBV11-2 with TRBJ2-7, with no clear D. CDR3 length: 15 amino acids. Germline values: CDR1 SGHAT, CDR2 FQNNGV. Trimming left V 5 bases short and J 0 bases short, with 14 bases between. The CDR3 region has the DNA TGTGCCAGCAGCCCTAACCACGGCAGCTCCTACGAGCAGTACTTC. It specifies CASSPNHGSSYEQYF.

Note on this clone: At one end, the junction sequence differs from germline, possibly due to a read error. The chain combines TRBV5-4 with TRBJ1-2; D unresolved. CDR3 length equals 15 residues. Germline lookup yields CDR1 SGHNT and CDR2 YYREEE (reference sequence). CDR3: CASSLGLGIPYGHTF. The CDR3 DNA follows: TGTGCCAGCAGCTTGGGTCTGGGGATTCCCTATGGCCACACCTTC. The whole variable domain, remainder taken from reference TRBV5-4 and TRBJ1-2, is ETGVTQSPTHLIKTRGQQVTLRCSSQSGHNTVSWYQQALGQGPQFIFQYYREEENGRGNFPPRFSGLQFPNYSSELNVNALELDDSALYLCASSLGLGIPYGHTFGSGTRLTVV.

This chain uses TRBV5-8 with TRBJ2-5, with D tentatively TRBD2 (7 bases). This CDR3 spans 15 amino acids. Germline values: CDR1 SGHTS, CDR2 YDEGEE. V was pared by 4 bases and J by 4 bases, with 17 bases between. CDR3 loop: CASSPQGRGLETQYF. CDR3 nucleotides: TGTGCCAGCAGCCCCCAGGGGAGGGGCTTAGAGACCCAGTACTTC.

This clone was observed once. The genes are TRBV7-8 and TRBJ2-7, with D uncertain. Between the trimmed V and J ends, which lost 2 bases and 6 bases, there was a span of 11 bases. Germline CDR1 and CDR2: SGHVS and FQNEAQ. There are 13 residues in the CDR3. The CDR3, as DNA: TGTGCCAGCAGCTTACTTGGCAGGTTCGAGCAGTACTTC. Translated, it gives CASSLLGRFEQYF. Full variable domain (missing parts from reference TRBV7-8 and TRBJ2-7): GAGVSQSPRYKVAKRGQDVALRCDPISGHVSLFWYQQALGQGPEFLTYFQNEAQLDKSGLPSDRFFAERPEGSVSTLKIQRTQQEDSAVYLCASSLLGRFEQYFGPGTRLTVT.

This chain joins TRBV27 and TRBJ2-3; 16 bases agree with TRBD2. The CDR3 loop spans 19 amino acids. Germline trimming cut 5 bases from V and 0 bases from J; bases unmatched to any gene: 8. The germline gives CDR1 MNHEY, CDR2 SMNVEV (reference sequence). CDR3 nucleotide sequence: TGTGCCAGCAGTCGTTCCGGGACTAGCGGGAGGGCTAGCACAGATACGCAGTATTTT. Its protein is CASSRSGTSGRASTDTQYF.

The chain is built from TRBV7-8 and TRBJ2-7; 13 nucleotides agree with TRBD2. Germline CDR1 is SGHVS and CDR2 is FQNEAQ. The CDR3 has 14 residues. Unmatched junction bases numbered 5, after V lost 5 bases and J lost 7 bases. CDR3 protein: CASSPRLAGGEQYF. The DNA of the CDR3 is TGTGCCAGCAGCCCGAGACTAGCGGGGGGAGAGCAGTACTTC.

CDR3 amino acids: CASSYGSLMGTEAFF. The CDR3 DNA sequence: TGTGCCAGCAGTTACGGCAGCCTGATGGGCACTGAAGCTTTCTTT. V is TRBV6-5 and J is TRBJ1-1; D is ambiguous. The CDR3 length is 15 residues. Trimming stripped 2 bases from V and 4 bases from J, with 14 bases between. Germline V gives CDR1 MNHEY, CDR2 SVGAGI.

The J gene is TRBJ2-7, the V gene TRBV7-6; TRBD2 aligns across 7 bases. CDR1 is SGHVS and CDR2 is FNYEAQ in the germline V gene. This CDR3 contains 14 residues. The J segment lost 3 bases and the V segment lost 5 bases, leaving 7 bases of the junction unmatched. The CDR3, as DNA: TGTGCCAGCAGCAGCGCGGGGGTCGGCTACGAGCAGTACTTC. Its protein is CASSSAGVGYEQYF.

The chain links TRBV7-9 to TRBJ2-7; D assignment may be TRBD1 or TRBD2 (6 bases each). The CDR3 is made up of 14 amino acids. V gave up 4 bases and J gave up 2 bases, with 12 bases separating them. Germline assignment: CDR1 SEHNR and CDR2 FQNEAQ (reference sequence). CDR3 amino acids: CASSSRGGPYEQYF. In DNA, the CDR3 is TGTGCCAGCAGCTCCAGAGGGGGGCCCTACGAGCAGTACTTC.

The J gene is TRBJ2-1, the V gene TRBV6-4; D gene unclear. Looked up from germline, CDR1 is MRHNA and CDR2 is SNTAGT. The CDR3 has 15 amino acids. Trimming shortened V by 0 bases and J by 0 bases, and 6 bases separated the two germline ends. The CDR3 DNA follows: TGTGCCAGCAGTGACTCGGCAGGCTCCTACAATGAGCAGTTCTTC. It encodes CASSDSAGSYNEQFF.

The CDR3 DNA reads TGTGCCAGCAGTCAAATGGGGCTAGCGGGGGGGCGAGGTACGCAGTATTTT. It specifies CASSQMGLAGGRGTQYF. This sequence joins TRBV13 and TRBJ2-3; 12 nucleotides agree with TRBD2. The CDR3 has 17 amino acids. With V trimmed by 6 bases and J by 8 bases, 15 bases remained unmatched. The germline CDR1 and CDR2 sequences are PRHDT and FYEKMQ (reference sequence).

The V and J genes are TRBV25-1 and TRBJ2-1; D remains unclear. V shed 8 bases and J shed 7 bases, with 18 bases lying between them. CDR1 and CDR2 (germline): MGHDK, SYGVNS. This CDR3 region has 14 residues. The CDR3 loop is CASVHPGALNEQFF. The DNA of the CDR3 is TGTGCCAGCGTCCATCCGGGTGCTCTGAATGAGCAGTTCTTC.

This clone is labeled as large (0.1 to 1%). The chain combines TRBV5-1 with TRBJ2-2; a possible D gene is TRBD2 (5 bases). The germline V gene has CDR1 SGHRS and CDR2 YFSETQ. Trimming left V 3 bases short and J 4 bases short, with 19 bases between. The CDR3 covers 17 residues. DNA for the CDR3: TGCGCCAGCAGCTCCCGCCCTAGCCCCACCTCCACCGGGGAGCTGTTTTTT. It translates to CASSSRPSPTSTGELFF.

The rearrangement links TRBV27 to TRBJ2-2; 7 nucleotides agree with TRBD1. With V trimmed by 1 base and J by 3 bases, 17 bases remained unmatched. The CDR3 has 20 amino acids. Germline CDR1 MNHEY, CDR2 SMNVEV (reference sequence). The CDR3 DNA reads as TGTGCCAGCAGTTTATTAGCGCTGGTCCGTAGGGACAGTCACACCGGGGAGCTGTTTTTT. This gives the protein CASSLLALVRRDSHTGELFF.

The chain couples TRBV2 to TRBJ1-2; possibly TRBD1 for D (5 bases). Per germline, CDR1 SNHLY and CDR2 FYNNEI. The CDR3 sequence is 15 residues long. The V gene lost 7 bases and the J gene lost 3 bases, with 18 bases spanning the gap. In DNA form, the CDR3 reads TGTGCCAGCATCCGACGGGCGGGGACCGACTATGGCTACACCTTC. Translation: CASIRRAGTDYGYTF.

The V and J genes are TRBV10-1 and TRBJ2-1; 11 bases align to TRBD2. J gave up 0 bases and V 6 bases, and 7 bases lay outside the gene matches. The V gene's germline CDR1 is WNHNN and CDR2 SYGVQD (reference sequence). CDR3 length: 17 amino acids. This chain's CDR3 is CASSQTSGVSSYNEQFF. The DNA of the CDR3 is TGCGCCAGCAGCCAGACTAGCGGGGTCAGCTCCTACAATGAGCAGTTCTTC.

The rearrangement links TRBV7-6 to TRBJ1-1; 10 nucleotides match TRBD1. J lost 0 bases, V lost 5 bases, and 9 bases had no gene match. The CDR3 is 17 amino acids. Germline loops: CDR1 SGHVS, CDR2 FNYEAQ. The CDR3 coding sequence is TGTGCCAGCAGCCAAGGACAGGGGGTTACGATGAACACTGAAGCTTTCTTT. Translation gives CASSQGQGVTMNTEAFF.

This chain uses TRBV6-5 with TRBJ1-1, with D possibly matching TRBD1 (6 bases). The ends were cut back, 6 bases at V and 8 bases at J, with 22 bases in the middle. Germline V gene data show CDR1 as MNHEY and CDR2 as SVGAGI. The CDR3 runs to 15 residues. CDR3: CASRAPGLGGSEAFF. In DNA form, the CDR3 reads TGTGCCAGCAGGGCACCAGGCCTGGGGGGCTCGGAAGCTTTCTTT.

This chain uses TRBV29-1 with TRBJ1-6; perhaps TRBD1 as D (5 bases). Germline V gives CDR1 SQVTM, CDR2 ANQGSEA. CDR3 length: 11 residues. V gave up 4 bases and J gave up 15 bases, with 13 bases separating them. The CDR3 spells CSVGDGQVLHF. The CDR3 DNA follows: TGCAGCGTTGGGGACGGCCAGGTCCTCCACTTT.

The rearrangement links TRBV2 to TRBJ1-4; 10 nucleotides agree with TRBD1. This CDR3 is 15 amino acids long. The germline V gene encodes CDR1 SNHLY and CDR2 FYNNEI. Trimming took 5 bases from V and 6 from J; bases not matched to a gene: 6. CDR3 bases: TGTGCCAGCAGTCTCCGACAGGGGGCGTATGAAAAACTGTTTTTT. Protein product: CASSLRQGAYEKLFF.

The chain has TRBV7-3 and TRBJ2-1; D not resolved. This CDR3 spans 16 amino acids. With 5 bases removed from V and 0 bases from J, the gap between germline ends came to 14 bases. Germline CDR1 and CDR2: SGHTA and FQGTGA. The CDR3 reads CASSTGRAASYNEQFF. The CDR3 region has the DNA TGTGCCAGCAGCACCGGCCGCGCCGCCTCCTACAATGAGCAGTTCTTC.

This clone turned up a few times. The V call is TRBV28, the J call TRBJ2-2; 7 positions agree with TRBD2. The germline CDR1 and CDR2 sequences are MDHEN and SYDVKM. V was clipped by 2 bases and J by 4 bases; unmatched bases: 10. The CDR3 is 17 residues long. CDR3 DNA: TGTGCCAGCAGTTTAGTCTTGGGGCGGGAGATCACCGGGGAGCTGTTTTTT. Protein product: CASSLVLGREITGELFF.

The chain is built from TRBV29-1 and TRBJ1-1, with a tentative D call TRBD1 (5 bases). Trimming removed 8 bases from V and 1 base from J, with 20 bases in between. This CDR3 has 15 residues. Looked up from germline, CDR1 is SQVTM and CDR2 is ANQGSEA. CDR3: CSTYGGGVRNTEAFF. CDR3 sequence (DNA): TGCAGCACGTATGGCGGGGGGGTGAGGAACACTGAAGCTTTCTTT. Supplemented by reference TRBV29-1 and TRBJ1-1, the full variable domain reads SAVISQKPSRDICQRGTSLTIQCQVDSQVTMMFWYRQQPGQSLTLIATANQGSEATYESGFVIDKFPISRPNLTFSTLTVSNMSPEDSSIYLCSTYGGGVRNTEAFFGQGTRLTVV.

The chain carries TRBV7-9 and TRBJ1-2; D is perhaps TRBD1 (5 bases). The CDR3 sequence is 13 residues long. The germline V gene encodes CDR1 SEHNR and CDR2 FQNEAQ (reference sequence). V was pared by 5 bases and J by 4 bases, with 11 bases between. CDR3 DNA: TGTGCCAGCAGCCGGGACGGGGCCTATGGCTACACCTTC. This gives the protein CASSRDGAYGYTF.

This sequence joins TRBV28 and TRBJ1-2, with D possibly matching TRBD1 (6 bases). The CDR3 sequence is 14 residues long. CDR1 is MDHEN and CDR2 is SYDVKM in the germline V gene. Trimming removed 6 bases at V and 8 bases at J, with 19 bases between. The CDR3 region is CASSLVRGPGGYTF. The CDR3 DNA reads as TGTGCCAGCAGCCTCGTCAGGGGCCCCGGGGGCTACACCTTC.